The text below deals with one TCR beta chain. Treatment reported: some 19 received Ad26.COV2.S at low or high dose, single or two shots; about 5 received placebo; per-sample allocation not given. The investigators took samples on day 63 after the first vaccine or placebo injection. This sample was taken from a study of Ad26.COV2.S vaccination and SARS-CoV-2 variants. Study context: Once, or twice with 56 days between doses, Ad26.COV2.S was given intramuscularly.

V lost 4 bases and J 0 bases, leaving 19 bases between the germline ends. The CDR3 totals 18 residues. Germline V gene data show CDR1 as MGHRA and CDR2 as YSYEKL. The assay was immunoSEQ multiplex PCR, and TCRdb's table has in-frame clones only and misses some. In the table there are some 500,000 clones, about 91% of which are singletons. The input for sequencing was peripheral blood, taken in a trial of Ad26.COV2.S vaccine versus placebo. The chain joins TRBV4-1 to TRBJ2-1; D is perhaps TRBD2 (6 bases). The receptor comes from a person between 18 and 59 years old who received the Ad26.COV2.S COVID-19 vaccine or a placebo. For the CDR3, the DNA is TGCGCCAGCAGCCTAACAAGTCTGCGCGGGATCTCCTACAATGAGCAGTTCTTC. This codes for CASSLTSLRGISYNEQFF.